This TCR beta chain derives from a study of blood T cell repertoires in COVID-19. Study as a whole: Material from acute and convalescent COVID-19 was sourced from the United States, Italy and Spain. T cells, B-cell-depleted T cells, or PBMCs supplied cDNA or gDNA.

Per the authors' pipeline: Using reference gene primer amplification, nucleated cell counts were estimated. This table comes from immunoSEQ multiplex PCR, and its TCRdb copy is limited to in-frame clones, with some not included. V, J and clone size derive from that table, while D and trimming were established from the DNA sequence. This sample has 81,000 or so clones, with 89% found just once. CDR3 size: 16 residues. The germline CDR1 and CDR2 sequences are SGHTA and FQGNSA. V was clipped by 2 bases and J by 4 bases; unmatched bases: 6. The sequence came from a man in his sixties or seventies with active or convalescent COVID-19. Sample: peripheral blood. The genes are TRBV7-2 and TRBJ2-1; 9 bases map to TRBD2. The CDR3 loop is CASSLHASGIYNEQFF. Written as DNA, the CDR3 is TGTGCCAGCAGCTTACATGCTAGCGGGATTTACAATGAGCAGTTCTTC.